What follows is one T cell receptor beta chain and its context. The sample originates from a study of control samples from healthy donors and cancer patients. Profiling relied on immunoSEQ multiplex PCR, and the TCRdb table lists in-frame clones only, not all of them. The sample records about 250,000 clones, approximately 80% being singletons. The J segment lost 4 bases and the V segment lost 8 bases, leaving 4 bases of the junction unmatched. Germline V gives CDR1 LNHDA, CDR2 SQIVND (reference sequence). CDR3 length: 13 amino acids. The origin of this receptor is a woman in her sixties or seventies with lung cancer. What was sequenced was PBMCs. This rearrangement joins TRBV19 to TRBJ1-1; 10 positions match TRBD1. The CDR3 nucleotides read TGTGCCAGTTGGACAGGGGGATTCACTGAAGCTTTCTTT. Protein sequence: CASWTGGFTEAFF.